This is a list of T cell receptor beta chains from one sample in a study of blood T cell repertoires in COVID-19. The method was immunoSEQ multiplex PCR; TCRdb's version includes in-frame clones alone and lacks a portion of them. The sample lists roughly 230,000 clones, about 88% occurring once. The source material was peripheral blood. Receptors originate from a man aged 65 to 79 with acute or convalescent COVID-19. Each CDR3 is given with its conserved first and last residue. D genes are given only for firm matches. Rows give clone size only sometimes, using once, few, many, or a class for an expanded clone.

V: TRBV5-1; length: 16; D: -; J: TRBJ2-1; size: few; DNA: TGCGCCAGCAGCTTGACCACAGGCAGCTCCTACAATGAGCAGTTCTTC; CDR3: CASSLTTGSSYNEQFF
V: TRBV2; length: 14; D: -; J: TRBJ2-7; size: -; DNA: TGTGCCAGCAGTCAGGGAGGGGGTCCCGGAGAGCAGTACTTC; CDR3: CASSQGGGPGEQYF
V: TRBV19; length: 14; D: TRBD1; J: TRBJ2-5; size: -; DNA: TGTGCCAGTAGTATAGGGACAGGACAAGAGACCCAGTACTTC; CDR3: CASSIGTGQETQYF
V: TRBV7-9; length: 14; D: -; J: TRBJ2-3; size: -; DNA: TGTGCCAGCAGCCCCGAGGAGGAGAGAGATACGCAGTATTTT; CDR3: CASSPEEERDTQYF
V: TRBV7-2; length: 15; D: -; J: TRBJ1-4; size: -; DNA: TGTGCCAGCAGCTTAGTCCCGGGGACTAATGAAAAACTGTTTTTT; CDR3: CASSLVPGTNEKLFF
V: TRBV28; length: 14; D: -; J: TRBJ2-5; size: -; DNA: TGTGCCAGCAGTCTCTCCAACGGGCAAGAGACCCAGTACTTC; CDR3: CASSLSNGQETQYF
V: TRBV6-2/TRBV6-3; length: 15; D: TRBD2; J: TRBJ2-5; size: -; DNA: TGTGCCAGCAGCATACTGGGACTAGCGGAAGAGACCCAGTACTTC; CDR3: CASSILGLAEETQYF
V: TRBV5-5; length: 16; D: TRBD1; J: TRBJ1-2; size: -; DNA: TGTGCCAGCAGCTTGGAGGGACAGGGTTCTAGCTATGGCTACACCTTC; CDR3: CASSLEGQGSSYGYTF
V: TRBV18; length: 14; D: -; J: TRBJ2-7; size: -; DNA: TGTGCCAGCTCACGTTCTGCGGGGTCTCGGGAGCAGTACTTC; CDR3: CASSRSAGSREQYF
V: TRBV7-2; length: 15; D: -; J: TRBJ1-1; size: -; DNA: TGTGCCAGCAGCCGGACAGTAAATCAGAACACTGAAGCTTTCTTT; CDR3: CASSRTVNQNTEAFF
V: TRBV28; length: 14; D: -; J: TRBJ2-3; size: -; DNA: TGTGCCAGCAGTTTAGGAGGGGCCACAGATACGCAGTATTTT; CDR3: CASSLGGATDTQYF
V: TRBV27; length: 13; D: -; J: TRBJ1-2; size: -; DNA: TGTGCCAGCAGTTTTGAGGGTTTGTATGGCTACACCTTC; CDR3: CASSFEGLYGYTF
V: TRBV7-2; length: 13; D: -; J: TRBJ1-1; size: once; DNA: TGTGCCAGCAGCTTTAGGCTGGGGGGTGAAGCTTTCTTT; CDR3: CASSFRLGGEAFF
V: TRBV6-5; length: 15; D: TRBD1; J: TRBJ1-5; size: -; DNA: TGTGCCAGCAGCCCGGGACAGTTAAGGGATCAGCCCCAGCATTTT; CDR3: CASSPGQLRDQPQHF
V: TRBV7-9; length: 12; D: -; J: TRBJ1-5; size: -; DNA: TGTGCCAGCAGCGATCAGGGAGGGCCCCAGCATTTT; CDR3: CASSDQGGPQHF
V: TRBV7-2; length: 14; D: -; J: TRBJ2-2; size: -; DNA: TGTGCCAGCAGCCAGACACTTAACACCGGGGAGCTGTTTTTT; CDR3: CASSQTLNTGELFF
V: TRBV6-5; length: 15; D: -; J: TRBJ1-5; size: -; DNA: TGTGCCAGCAGTTACGGTCAGGGGCCAAGGGAGCCCCAGCATTTT; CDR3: CASSYGQGPREPQHF
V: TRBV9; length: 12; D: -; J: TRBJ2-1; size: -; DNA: TGTGCCAGCAGCGTAGCCAACAATGAGCAGTTCTTC; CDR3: CASSVANNEQFF
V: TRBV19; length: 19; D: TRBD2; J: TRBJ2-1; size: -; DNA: TGTGCCAGTAGTAGCCTGGGGCTAGCGGGAGGGTCGCTTTACAATGAGCAGTTCTTC; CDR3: CASSSLGLAGGSLYNEQFF
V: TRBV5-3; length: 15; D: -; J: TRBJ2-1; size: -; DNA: TGTGCCAGAAGCCCGGGACTCGGCTCCTACAATGAGCAGTTCTTC; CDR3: CARSPGLGSYNEQFF
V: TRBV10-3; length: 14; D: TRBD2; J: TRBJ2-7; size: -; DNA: TGTGCCATCAGTTCGGGACTAGCGGTGGTGCCCCCGGGTTTC; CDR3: CAISSGLAVVPPGF
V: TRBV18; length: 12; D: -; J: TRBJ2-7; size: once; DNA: TGTGCCAGCTCACAATACTCGGGGGAGCAGTACTTC; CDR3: CASSQYSGEQYF